These 21 T cell receptor beta chains came from one sample sequenced in a study of T cells in Graves' hyperthyroidism and ophthalmopathy. Amplified TCR beta CDR3 regions came from RNA transcripts. HTBI primers were employed in a first-round RT-PCR of the TCR CDR3. TCRdb passed the multiplex PCR reads through MiXCR, listing each CDR3 protein once. The profile shows hundreds of thousands of distinct CDR3 sequences, around 15% of them singletons. Sequencing input: blood. These receptors were collected from a middle-aged woman with Graves' ophthalmopathy.

The rearrangement links TRBV20-1 to TRBJ1-1; 7 bases map to TRBD1. After removal of 3 bases from V and 2 bases from J, the junction contained 6 bases not matched to a gene. CDR1 DFQATT and CDR2 SNEGSKA come from the germline V gene (reference sequence). CDR3 length equals 14 residues. The CDR3 reads CSAREGAFNTEAFF. The CDR3 nucleotides are TGCAGTGCTAGGGAGGGGGCCTTTAACACTGAAGCTTTCTTT.

This clonotype showed up just a few times. The chain uses TRBV6-1 and TRBJ1-3, with 9 nucleotides matching TRBD1. Trimming removed 3 bases from V and 4 bases from J; junction bases left unmatched: 4. The germline CDR1 and CDR2 sequences are MNHNS and SASEGT. The length of the CDR3 is 15 residues. The CDR3, as DNA: TGTGCCAGCAGTGATAGACAGGGGGGCGGAAACACCATATATTTT. Its protein is CASSDRQGGGNTIYF.

Comment on this clonotype: This may arise from a read error, as a much more abundant clone is one base away. The V gene is TRBV19, the J gene TRBJ1-5, with a tentative D call TRBD1 (5 bases). Germline V gene sequence: CDR1 LNHDA, CDR2 SQIVND (reference sequence). CDR3 size: 14 residues. CDR3 nucleotide sequence: TGTACCAGTAGTAGAGGGACGGCTAATCAGCCCCAGCATTTT. Encoded protein: CTSSRGTANQPQHF.

This clonotype has a count of ten or more. The chain carries TRBV7-9 and TRBJ2-1; 11 positions match TRBD1. This CDR3 comprises 15 residues. Germline V gene sequence: CDR1 SEHNR, CDR2 FQNEAQ (reference sequence). Unmatched junction bases numbered 9, after V lost 7 bases and J lost 7 bases. For the CDR3, the DNA is TGTGCCAGCACCCCAATGGGACAGGGGGTAAATGAGCAGTTCTTC. This translates into CASTPMGQGVNEQFF.

This clonotype was found many times. The J gene is TRBJ1-1, the V gene TRBV7-2; 9 bases are a match to TRBD1. The CDR3 is made up of 15 amino acids. V lost 6 bases, J lost 1 base, and 6 bases stayed unmatched. The germline CDR1 and CDR2 sequences are SGHTA and FQGNSA. CDR3 bases: TGTGCCAGCAGTCGTAGGACAGGGGCGAACACTGAAGCTTTCTTT. As protein: CASSRRTGANTEAFF.

A remark on this clonotype: Possible read error: a much larger clone is one base away. The chain recombines TRBV9 with TRBJ2-1; TRBD1 is a possible D gene (6 bases). Per germline, CDR1 SGDLS and CDR2 YYNGEE. The CDR3 loop spans 14 amino acids. V was shortened by 3 bases and J by 9 bases, with 16 bases between the two germline ends. CDR3 coding DNA: TGTGCCAGCAGCGGGGACAAGGCGGGCGGTGAGCAGTTCTTC. Encoded protein: CASSGDKAGGEQFF.

The V call is TRBV7-9, the J call TRBJ2-5, with a weak D call TRBD2 (6 bases). This CDR3 has 16 amino acids. V was trimmed by 5 bases and J by 5 bases, leaving 21 bases between them. Germline CDR1 is SEHNR and CDR2 is FQNEAQ (reference sequence). For the CDR3, the DNA is TGTGCCAGCAGCAGGCTGGGCGGGGTCCTAGGGGAGACCCAGTACTTC. Translation gives CASSRLGGVLGETQYF. Together with reference TRBV7-9 and TRBJ2-5, the CDR3 gives the full variable domain: DTGVSQNPRHKITKRGQNVTFRCDPISEHNRLYWYRQTLGQGPEFLTYFQNEAQLEKSRLLSDRFSAERPKGSFSTLEIQRTEQGDSAMYLCASSRLGGVLGETQYFGPGTRLLVL.

This clonotype was seen ten or more times. The chain couples TRBV6-1 to TRBJ2-1; 9 nucleotides line up with TRBD1. This CDR3 contains 15 residues. The J segment lost 8 bases and the V segment lost 5 bases, leaving 10 bases of the junction unmatched. Looked up from germline, CDR1 is MNHNS and CDR2 is SASEGT. CDR3 loop: CASSPTGGILDEQFF. The CDR3 DNA is TGTGCCAGCAGTCCCACAGGGGGCATTTTGGATGAGCAGTTCTTC.

The CDR3 region is CASSLVAYSGNTIYF. Here the CDR3 DNA reads TGTGCCAGCAGTTTGGTCGCATACTCTGGAAACACCATATATTTT. The chain is built from TRBV12-3 or TRBV12-4 and TRBJ1-3; D gene ambiguous. V was cut by 3 bases and J by 0 bases, with 9 bases left in between. This CDR3 comprises 15 residues.

Turning to this clonotype: Since a much larger clone is just one base distant, this may be a read error. The J gene is TRBJ2-7, the V gene TRBV2; 11 bases line up with TRBD1. Germline V gives CDR1 SNHLY, CDR2 FYNNEI. Losses at the gene ends were 6 bases for V and 7 bases for J; bases not matched to a gene: 8. The CDR3 runs to 14 residues. The CDR3 spells CASRGTGGWDEQYF. The DNA for the CDR3 is TGTGCCAGCAGGGGGACAGGGGGATGGGATGAGCAGTACTTC.

This clonotype was counted ten times or more. The chain is built from TRBV20-1 and TRBJ2-4; D is perhaps TRBD1 (5 bases). Germline CDR1 and CDR2: DFQATT and SNEGSKA (reference sequence). Trimming pared 6 bases from V and 9 bases from J, leaving 12 bases between. The CDR3 is 11 residues long. CDR3 amino acids: CSANEQGIQYF. Here the CDR3 DNA reads TGCAGTGCAAACGAGCAGGGCATTCAGTACTTC.

This clonotype has ten or more counts. The chain uses TRBV28 and TRBJ2-1, with 7 bases that match TRBD1. V trimming: 3 bases; J trimming: 4 bases; junction bases outside the gene matches: 6. CDR3 length equals 15 residues. Germline CDR1 and CDR2: MDHEN and SYDVKM. The CDR3 region is CASSFPRGYYNEQFF. The CDR3 nucleotides read TGTGCCAGCAGTTTTCCCAGGGGGTATTACAATGAGCAGTTCTTC.

This clonotype has ten or more counts. The chain carries TRBV2 and TRBJ2-1, with D perhaps matching TRBD2 (6 bases). In germline, CDR1 is SNHLY, CDR2 FYNNEI. The CDR3 is 13 residues long. Trimming left V 11 bases short and J 3 bases short, with 14 bases between. The CDR3 DNA reads as TGTGCCGGACAAGGAGGGGTCTACAATGAGCAGTTCTTC. It translates to CAGQGGVYNEQFF.

A few counts support this clonotype. CDR3 coding DNA: TGTGCCAGTAGTCTAGCGGGAGGCTCGAACACCGGGGAGCTGTTTTTT. It codes for CASSLAGGSNTGELFF. The chain recombines TRBV19 with TRBJ2-2; 11 nucleotides match TRBD2. Germline V gene sequence: CDR1 LNHDA, CDR2 SQIVND (reference sequence). This CDR3 spans 16 amino acids. J gave up 0 bases and V 5 bases, and 2 bases lay outside the gene matches.

This clonotype was found a few times. The chain uses TRBV24-1 and TRBJ2-3, with D hard to call. Trimming took off 4 bases at V and 10 bases at J, with 11 bases between the two ends. Germline-derived CDR1 and CDR2 are KGHDR and SFDVKD. This CDR3 is built from 12 residues. CDR3 coding DNA: TGTGCCACCAGTGACCCCCTCGGCTCGCAGTATTTT. It is translated as CATSDPLGSQYF.

The chain uses TRBV6-5 and TRBJ1-1; maybe TRBD1 (5 bases). This CDR3 has 14 residues. Germline assignment: CDR1 MNHEY and CDR2 SVGAGI. With 2 bases removed from V and 6 bases from J, the gap between germline ends came to 13 bases. The CDR3 DNA sequence: TGTGCCAGCAGTTACCTAGAAGGGGCCGCTGAAGCTTTCTTT. Translation gives CASSYLEGAAEAFF.

Ten or more counts support this clonotype. V usage is TRBV3-1 and J usage is TRBJ1-1; D unclear. CDR3 length: 11 residues. Germline CDR1 is LGHDT and CDR2 is YNNKEL (reference sequence). V was shortened by 7 bases and J by 1 base, with 4 bases between the two germline ends. CDR3 sequence reads: CASIGNTEAFF. The DNA for the CDR3 is TGTGCCAGCATCGGGAACACTGAAGCTTTCTTT.

This clonotype appeared many times. This chain uses TRBV2 with TRBJ2-7; 13 bases fit TRBD2. Trimming took 1 base from V and 4 from J; bases not matched to a gene: 1. In germline, CDR1 is SNHLY, CDR2 FYNNEI. CDR3 length: 15 residues. CDR3 DNA: TGTGCCAGCAGTGAAGGACTAGCGGGAGGTTACGAGCAGTACTTC. Protein sequence: CASSEGLAGGYEQYF.

CDR3 protein: CASSLTSYSSEKLFF. In nucleotides, the CDR3 is TGTGCCAGCAGTTTAACGTCCTATAGTAGTGAAAAACTGTTTTTT. The chain has TRBV28 and TRBJ1-4, with D hard to call. CDR3 length: 15 amino acids. Germline values: CDR1 MDHEN, CDR2 SYDVKM. The V end was cut by 2 bases, the J end by 7 bases, with 14 bases between.

There are many counts of this clonotype. The rearrangement uses TRBV7-9 and TRBJ1-4; D is uncertain. CDR3 size: 17 residues. Trimming pared 1 base from V and 0 bases from J, leaving 12 bases between. CDR1 and CDR2 (germline): SEHNR, FQNEAQ (reference sequence). CDR3 in DNA: TGTGCCAGCAGCTTAGGCGGCCCACTTGCAACTAATGAAAAACTGTTTTTT. Protein: CASSLGGPLATNEKLFF.

The V call is TRBV6-1, the J call TRBJ2-3; TRBD2 matches 11 bases. This CDR3 has 18 amino acids. With 8 bases clipped from V and 0 bases from J, the junction kept 13 bases outside the gene matches. Germline CDR1 and CDR2: MNHNS and SASEGT. The CDR3: CASRGSGRATQSTDTQYF. DNA of the CDR3: TGTGCCAGCCGGGGTAGCGGGAGGGCCACACAGAGCACAGATACGCAGTATTTT.